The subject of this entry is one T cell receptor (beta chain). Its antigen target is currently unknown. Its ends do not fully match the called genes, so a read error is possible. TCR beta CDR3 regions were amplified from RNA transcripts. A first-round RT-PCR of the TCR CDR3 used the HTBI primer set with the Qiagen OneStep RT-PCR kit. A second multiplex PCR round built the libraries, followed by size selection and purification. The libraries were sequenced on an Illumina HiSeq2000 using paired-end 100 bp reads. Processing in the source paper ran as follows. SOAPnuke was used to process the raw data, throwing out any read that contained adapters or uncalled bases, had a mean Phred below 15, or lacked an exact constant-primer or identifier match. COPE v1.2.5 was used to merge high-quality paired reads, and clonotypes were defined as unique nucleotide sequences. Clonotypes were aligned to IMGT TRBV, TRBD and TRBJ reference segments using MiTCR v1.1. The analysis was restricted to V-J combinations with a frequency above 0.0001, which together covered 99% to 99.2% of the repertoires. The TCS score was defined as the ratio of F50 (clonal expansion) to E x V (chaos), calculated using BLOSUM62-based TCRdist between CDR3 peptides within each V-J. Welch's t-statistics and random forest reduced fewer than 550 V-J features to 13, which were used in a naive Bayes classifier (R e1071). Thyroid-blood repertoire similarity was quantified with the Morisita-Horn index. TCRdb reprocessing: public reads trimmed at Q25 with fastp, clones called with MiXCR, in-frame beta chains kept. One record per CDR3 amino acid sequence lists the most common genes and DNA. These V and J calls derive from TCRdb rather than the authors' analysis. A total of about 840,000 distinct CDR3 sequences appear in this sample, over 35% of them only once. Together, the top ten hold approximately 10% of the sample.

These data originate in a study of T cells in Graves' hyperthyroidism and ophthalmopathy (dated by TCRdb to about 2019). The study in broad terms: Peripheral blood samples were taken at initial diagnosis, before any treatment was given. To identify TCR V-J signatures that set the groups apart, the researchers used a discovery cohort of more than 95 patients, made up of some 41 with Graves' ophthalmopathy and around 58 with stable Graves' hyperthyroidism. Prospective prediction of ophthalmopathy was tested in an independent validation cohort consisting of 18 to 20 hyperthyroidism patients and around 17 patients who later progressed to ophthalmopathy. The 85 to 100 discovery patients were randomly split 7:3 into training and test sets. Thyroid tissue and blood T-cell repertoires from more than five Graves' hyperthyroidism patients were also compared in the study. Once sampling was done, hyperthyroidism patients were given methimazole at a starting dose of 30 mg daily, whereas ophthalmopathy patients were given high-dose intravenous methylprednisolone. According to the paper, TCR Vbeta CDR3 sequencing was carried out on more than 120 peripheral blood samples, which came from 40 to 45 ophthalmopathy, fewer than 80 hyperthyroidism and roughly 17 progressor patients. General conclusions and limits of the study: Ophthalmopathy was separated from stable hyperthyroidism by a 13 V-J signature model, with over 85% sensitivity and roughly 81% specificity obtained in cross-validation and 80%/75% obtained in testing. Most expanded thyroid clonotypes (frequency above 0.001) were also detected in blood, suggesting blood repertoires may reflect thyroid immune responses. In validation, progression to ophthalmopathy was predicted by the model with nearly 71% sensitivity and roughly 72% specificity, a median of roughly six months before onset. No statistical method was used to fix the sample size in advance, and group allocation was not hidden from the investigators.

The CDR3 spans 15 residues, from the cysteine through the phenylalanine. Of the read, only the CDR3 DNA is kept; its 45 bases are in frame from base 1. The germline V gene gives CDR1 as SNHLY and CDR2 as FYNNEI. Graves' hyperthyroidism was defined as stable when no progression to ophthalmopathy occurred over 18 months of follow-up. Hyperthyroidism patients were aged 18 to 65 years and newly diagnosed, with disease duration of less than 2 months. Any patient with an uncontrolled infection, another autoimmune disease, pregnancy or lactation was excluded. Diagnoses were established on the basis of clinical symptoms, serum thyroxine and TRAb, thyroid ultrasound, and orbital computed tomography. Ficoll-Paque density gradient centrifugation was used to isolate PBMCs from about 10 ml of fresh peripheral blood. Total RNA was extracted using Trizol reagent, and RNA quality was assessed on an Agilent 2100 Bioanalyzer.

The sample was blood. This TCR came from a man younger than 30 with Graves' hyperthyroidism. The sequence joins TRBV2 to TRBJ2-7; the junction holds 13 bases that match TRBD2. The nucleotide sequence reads TGTGCCAGCAGTTTTGGGACTAGCGGGGCCGGGGAGCTGTACTTC. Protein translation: CASSFGTSGAGELYF.